This T cell receptor beta chain stems from a study of early T cells in non-severe SARS-CoV-2 infection. Study-level information: RNA in bulk from unsorted whole blood was sequenced, and chains were unpaired.

Researchers tagged individual cDNA molecules with unique molecular identifiers. TCRdb called the 5' RACE reads again in MiXCR, with one record for every CDR3 protein. Among about 80,000 distinct CDR3 sequences, 5% were seen once, and the ten largest hold around 7.8%. The source is an adult who was a healthcare worker with PCR-confirmed SARS-CoV-2 infection or an uninfected control (not recorded which). The specimen was whole blood, collected at baseline.

DNA of the CDR3: TGTGCCTGGAGTAGGGGACAGGGAGCCTACGAGCAGTACTTC. It is translated as CAWSRGQGAYEQYF. This chain links TRBV30 with TRBJ2-7, with TRBD1 matching 9 bases. CDR3 size: 14 residues. The V gene end was trimmed by 2 bases and the J gene end by 2 bases; junction bases not matched to a gene: 4. The V gene's germline CDR1 is GTSNPN and CDR2 SVGIG (reference sequence).